This TCR beta chain was obtained from a study of radiotherapy plus CTLA-4 blockade in lung cancer. About the study: Among enrolled patients, less than 20% responded and about 30% achieved disease control.

On this clone: Its target is not known.

General study results and limits: Following radiotherapy plus ipilimumab, tumor-derived TCR clones expanded in the blood.

Measured with immunoSEQ multiplex PCR; TCRdb has only the in-frame clones, and not every one. The sample gives approximately 99,000 clones, around 88% of which show up once; nearly 5% is in the top ten. V dropped 2 bases and J dropped 6 bases, with 20 bases sitting between them. This CDR3 has 17 residues. Germline-derived CDR1 and CDR2 are SGHTA and FQGNSA. The chain uses TRBV7-2 and TRBJ2-1; tentatively, D is TRBD1 (6 bases). The TCR sequence derives from a human donor with non-small cell lung cancer that progressed on radiotherapy plus ipilimumab. This specimen was peripheral blood, taken from a patient treated with radiotherapy plus ipilimumab. The CDR3 DNA sequence: TGTGCCAGCAGCTTACAGCCGGGACAAATTTGGGCCAATGAGCAGTTCTTC. Translated: CASSLQPGQIWANEQFF.